The clone carrying this T cell receptor beta chain was recorded once. These data are taken from a study of blood T cell repertoires in COVID-19. Across the study: Italy, Spain and the United States were the sources of the convalescent and acute COVID-19 samples. PBMCs, B-cell-depleted T cells, or T cells provided the cDNA or gDNA that made up the material.

Germline V lookup: CDR1 SNHLY, CDR2 FYNNEI. The ends lost 8 bases at V and 4 bases at J; junction bases unmatched: 6. The length of the CDR3 is 13 residues. The protocol was immunoSEQ multiplex PCR, while the TCRdb copy is restricted to in-frame clones and leaves out a portion. The sample holds roughly 190,000 clones, around four fifths seen once. The sequencing input was peripheral blood. V gene TRBV2 combines with J gene TRBJ2-7, with 9 bases that match TRBD1. The receptor's source is a woman aged 70-85 years with COVID-19, enrolled during active disease. The CDR3 nucleotides read TGTGCCAGCGGTGGGACAGGGTCGTACGAGCAGTACGTC. Encoded protein: CASGGTGSYEQYV.